The 21 T cell receptor beta chains listed next were all sequenced from one sample in a study of blood T cell repertoires in COVID-19. The repertoire was sequenced with immunoSEQ multiplex PCR; TCRdb's copy has only in-frame clones and lacks some. This sample has about 280,000 clones; around 85% occur once, and the top ten carry 4.5% to 5.5%. Sequenced input: peripheral blood. The receptors here all came from a man aged 50 or older with active or convalescent COVID-19.

The chain joins TRBV2 to TRBJ2-1; 15 nucleotides line up with TRBD2. V shed 9 bases, J shed 10 bases, and the junction held 13 bases outside the gene matches. CDR1 SNHLY and CDR2 FYNNEI come from the germline V gene. CDR3 length: 16 amino acids. The CDR3 is CASKPGTSGRSGEQFF. The CDR3 region has the DNA TGTGCCAGTAAGCCCGGGACTAGCGGGAGGTCCGGGGAGCAGTTCTTC.

J is TRBJ1-4 and V is TRBV7-9; the D gene is possibly TRBD1 (6 bases). The germline V and J ends were trimmed by 3 bases and 3 bases, with 8 bases remaining between them. CDR1 is SEHNR and CDR2 is FQNEAQ in the germline V gene (reference sequence). The length of the CDR3 is 14 residues. Written as DNA, the CDR3 is TGTGCCAGCAGCTTTGGACAGTCTAATGAAAAACTGTTTTTT. Residues: CASSFGQSNEKLFF.

The rearrangement uses TRBV7-3 and TRBJ2-3; a weak D match, TRBD2 (6 bases). Germline CDR1 SGHTA, CDR2 FQGTGA. V was clipped by 1 base and J by 4 bases, with 9 bases between them. The CDR3 is made up of 14 amino acids. CDR3 sequence reads: CASSLMGGPDTQYF. The CDR3 DNA reads as TGTGCCAGCAGCTTAATGGGGGGACCAGATACGCAGTATTTT.

This clone has just a few counts. This chain uses TRBV29-1 with TRBJ2-3, with 9 bases lining up with TRBD1. The V segment lost 2 bases and the J segment 2 bases; nucleotides outside the gene matches: 5. The CDR3 length is 15 residues. Germline CDR1 and CDR2: SQVTM and ANQGSEA. The DNA for the CDR3 is TGCAGCGTTGAAACAGGGGGCCCGTCCACAGATACGCAGTATTTT. It translates to CSVETGGPSTDTQYF.

The chain combines TRBV11-2 with TRBJ2-7; 7 bases are a match to TRBD1. Germline CDR1 SGHAT, CDR2 FQNNGV. The junction had 11 bases not matched to a gene; V was cut back by 5 bases and J by 4 bases. The length of the CDR3 is 15 residues. CDR3 coding DNA: TGTGCCAGCAGCACACACAGGGGTTCGGGATACGAGCAGTACTTC. It is translated as CASSTHRGSGYEQYF.

The chain recombines TRBV2 with TRBJ2-1, with 12 bases identical to TRBD2. The CDR3 runs to 17 residues. The V gene end was trimmed by 0 bases and the J gene end by 3 bases; junction bases not matched to a gene: 3. Germline V CDR1 and CDR2: SNHLY, FYNNEI. The CDR3: CASSEALGLAGYNEQFF. The CDR3 coding sequence is TGTGCCAGCAGTGAAGCGCTGGGACTAGCGGGCTACAATGAGCAGTTCTTC.

This clone has only a few counts. The chain joins TRBV2 to TRBJ1-1; perhaps TRBD1 as D (5 bases). The V gene's germline CDR1 is SNHLY and CDR2 FYNNEI. The V end lost 0 bases, the J end lost 8 bases, and 10 bases lay between the germline ends. The CDR3 covers 13 residues. CDR3 sequence: CASSEAGRTEAFF. For the CDR3, the DNA is TGTGCCAGCAGTGAAGCAGGACGGACAGAAGCTTTCTTT. The variable domain in full, with the rest retrieved from reference TRBV2 and TRBJ1-1, is EPEVTQTPSHQVTQMGQEVILRCVPISNHLYFYWYRQILGQKVEFLVSFYNNEISEKSEIFDDQFSVERPDGSNFTLKIRSTKLEDSAMYFCASSEAGRTEAFFGQGTRLTVV.

V gene TRBV7-9 combines with J gene TRBJ2-1; possible D gene TRBD2, 5 bases. The CDR3 loop spans 13 amino acids. The V gene's germline CDR1 is SEHNR and CDR2 FQNEAQ (reference sequence). V lost 1 base, J lost 6 bases, and 7 bases lay in between. The CDR3 DNA sequence: TGTGCCAGCAGCTTAGTAGGGAGCAATGAGCAGTTCTTC. It codes for CASSLVGSNEQFF.

This rearrangement joins TRBV9 to TRBJ2-1; maybe TRBD2 (5 bases). CDR3 length equals 15 residues. Germline assignment: CDR1 SGDLS and CDR2 YYNGEE. V was clipped by 2 bases and J by 0 bases, with 9 bases between them. CDR3 sequence reads: CASSVLSGSYNEQFF. The CDR3 DNA sequence: TGTGCCAGCAGCGTTTTAAGCGGCTCCTACAATGAGCAGTTCTTC.

The chain links TRBV19 to TRBJ1-5; no firm D call. CDR1 and CDR2 from the germline V gene are LNHDA and SQIVND (reference sequence). Between the trimmed V and J ends, which lost 3 bases and 0 bases, there was a span of 9 bases. This CDR3 contains 15 residues. The CDR3 reads CASSISSGSNQPQHF. The CDR3 DNA reads as TGTGCCAGTAGTATTTCGTCAGGTAGCAATCAGCCCCAGCATTTT.

V and J are TRBV15 and TRBJ2-2; weak D call: TRBD1 (6 bases). Trimming took 5 bases from V and 1 from J, leaving 8 bases between them. The germline V gene has CDR1 LNHNV and CDR2 YYDKDF (reference sequence). CDR3 size: 14 residues. This CDR3 reads CATSSGENTGELFF. The CDR3 DNA is TGTGCCACCAGCTCAGGGGAGAACACCGGGGAGCTGTTTTTT.

The genes are TRBV15 and TRBJ1-3; D not certain. The germline V and J ends were trimmed by 0 bases and 5 bases, with 5 bases remaining between them. The germline V gene has CDR1 LNHNV and CDR2 YYDKDF (reference sequence). CDR3 size: 13 residues. CDR3 residues: CATSRDYRNTIYF. The CDR3 bases are TGTGCCACCAGCAGAGATTATAGAAACACCATATATTTT.

The J gene is TRBJ2-5, the V gene TRBV11-3, with D possibly TRBD1 on 5 matching bases. The V gene lost 1 base and the J gene lost 3 bases, with 12 bases spanning the gap. The CDR3 extends over 15 amino acids. Germline loops: CDR1 SGHNT, CDR2 YENEEA. CDR3: CASSLGDKGKETQYF. In nucleotides, the CDR3 is TGTGCCAGCAGCTTAGGTGACAAGGGGAAAGAGACCCAGTACTTC. Variable domain in full (rest from reference TRBV11-3 and TRBJ2-5): EAGVVQSPRYKIIEKKQPVAFWCNPISGHNTLYWYLQNLGQGPELLIRYENEEAVDDSQLPKDRFSAERLKGVDSTLKIQPAELGDSAVYLCASSLGDKGKETQYFGPGTRLLVL.

The rearrangement links TRBV27 to TRBJ2-4, with D tentatively TRBD2 (6 bases). This CDR3 has 14 amino acids. Germline CDR1 MNHEY, CDR2 SMNVEV (reference sequence). Trimming pared 6 bases from V and 1 base from J, leaving 10 bases between. DNA for the CDR3: TGTGCCAGCAGGGCGGGGAGCGCCAAAAACATTCAGTACTTC. This translates into CASRAGSAKNIQYF.

This chain uses TRBV29-1 with TRBJ2-2, with D perhaps matching TRBD1 (6 bases). The V and J ends lost 2 bases and 4 bases respectively, with 11 bases between them. From germline, CDR1 is SQVTM and CDR2 ANQGSEA. CDR3 length equals 14 residues. The CDR3 DNA sequence: TGCAGCGTTGAACCAGGGGCGCGCACCGGGGAGCTGTTTTTT. Translated: CSVEPGARTGELFF.

This chain uses TRBV6-5 with TRBJ2-2; D possibly corresponds to TRBD2 (5 bases). The length of the CDR3 is 13 residues. Trimming removed 2 bases at V and 5 bases at J, with 6 bases between. Germline CDR1 is MNHEY and CDR2 is SVGAGI. The CDR3 here is CASSYLATGELFF. CDR3 sequence (DNA): TGTGCCAGCAGTTACCTAGCAACCGGGGAGCTGTTTTTT.

The chain recombines TRBV6-5 with TRBJ1-3, with D perhaps TRBD1 (5 bases). This CDR3 has 15 amino acids. The germline gives CDR1 MNHEY, CDR2 SVGAGI. Trimming took 6 bases from V and 3 from J, leaving 15 bases between them. The chain's CDR3 is CASRSSGQSGNTIYF. CDR3 bases: TGTGCCAGCAGATCGTCAGGACAAAGTGGAAACACCATATATTTT.

This clone occurred once. The V and J genes are TRBV15 and TRBJ2-3; 10 bases fit TRBD2. In germline, CDR1 is LNHNV, CDR2 YYDKDF (reference sequence). The CDR3 consists of 17 residues. The junction had 9 bases not matched to a gene; V was cut back by 0 bases and J by 6 bases. This CDR3 reads CATSRDKLAGVRDTQYF. The CDR3 nucleotides read TGTGCCACCAGCAGAGATAAGCTAGCGGGAGTCCGGGATACGCAGTATTTT.

The V and J genes are TRBV5-1 and TRBJ2-7; 10 bases match TRBD1. The CDR3 spans 14 residues. CDR1 and CDR2 from the germline V gene are SGHRS and YFSETQ. J was trimmed by 3 bases and V by 3 bases; bases with no gene match: 3. The CDR3 loop is CASSSGTGVYEQYF. The CDR3 nucleotides read TGCGCCAGCAGCTCCGGGACAGGGGTCTACGAGCAGTACTTC.

V is TRBV7-2 and J is TRBJ1-1, with D perhaps matching TRBD1 (6 bases). Trimming took 1 base from V and 8 from J, leaving 11 bases between them. CDR1 and CDR2 (germline): SGHTA, FQGNSA. CDR3 size: 13 residues. As DNA, the CDR3 is TGTGCCAGCAGCTTAGTGAGGGGACAAGAAGCTTTCTTT. Translation gives CASSLVRGQEAFF.

This chain connects TRBV30 to TRBJ1-2; TRBD1 matches 10 bases. V lost 2 bases and J lost 2; bases outside the gene matches: 5. Germline CDR1 and CDR2: GTSNPN and SVGIG (reference sequence). This CDR3 comprises 15 residues. Here the CDR3 DNA reads TGTGCCTGGAGTTTCCGGACAGGGGGGAACTATGGCTACACCTTC. The encoded protein is CAWSFRTGGNYGYTF.